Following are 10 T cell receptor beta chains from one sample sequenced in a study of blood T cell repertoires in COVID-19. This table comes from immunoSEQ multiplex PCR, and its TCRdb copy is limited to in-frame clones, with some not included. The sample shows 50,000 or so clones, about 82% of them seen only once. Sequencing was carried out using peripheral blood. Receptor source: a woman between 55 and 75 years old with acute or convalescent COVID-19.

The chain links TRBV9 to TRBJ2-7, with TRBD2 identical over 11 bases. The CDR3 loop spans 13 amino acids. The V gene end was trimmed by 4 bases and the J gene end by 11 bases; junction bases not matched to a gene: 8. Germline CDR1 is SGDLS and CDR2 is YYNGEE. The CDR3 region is CASSPTSGLAEYF. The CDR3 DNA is TGTGCCAGCAGCCCTACCTCGGGACTAGCGGAGTACTTC.

The CDR3 DNA reads as TGTGCCAGCAGTGCAGACTCTAACTATGGCTACACCTTC. Amino acid sequence: CASSADSNYGYTF. The J gene is TRBJ1-2, the V gene TRBV2; D uncertain. The V gene lost 4 bases and the J gene lost 0 bases, with 6 bases spanning the gap. Germline CDR1 is SNHLY and CDR2 is FYNNEI. This CDR3 region has 13 residues.

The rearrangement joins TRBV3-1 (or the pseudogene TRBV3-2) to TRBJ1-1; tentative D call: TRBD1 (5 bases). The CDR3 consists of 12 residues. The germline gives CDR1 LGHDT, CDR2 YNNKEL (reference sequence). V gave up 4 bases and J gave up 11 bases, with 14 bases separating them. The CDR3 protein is CASSLAGTYAFF. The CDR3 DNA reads TGTGCCAGCAGCCTTGCGGGGACCTATGCTTTCTTT.

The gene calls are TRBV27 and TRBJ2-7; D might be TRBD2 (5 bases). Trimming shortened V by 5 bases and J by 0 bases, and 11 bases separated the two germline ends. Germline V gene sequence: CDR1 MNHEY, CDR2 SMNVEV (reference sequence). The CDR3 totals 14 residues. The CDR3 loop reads CASSPRRDSYEQYF. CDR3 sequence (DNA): TGTGCCAGCAGTCCCCGACGGGACTCCTACGAGCAGTACTTC.

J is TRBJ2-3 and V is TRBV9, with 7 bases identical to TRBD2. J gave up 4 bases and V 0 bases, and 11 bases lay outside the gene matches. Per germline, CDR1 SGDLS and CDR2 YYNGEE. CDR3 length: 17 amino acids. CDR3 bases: TGTGCCAGCAGCGTAGGGAACCGGCCTAGCGGATCAGATACGCAGTATTTT. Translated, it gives CASSVGNRPSGSDTQYF.

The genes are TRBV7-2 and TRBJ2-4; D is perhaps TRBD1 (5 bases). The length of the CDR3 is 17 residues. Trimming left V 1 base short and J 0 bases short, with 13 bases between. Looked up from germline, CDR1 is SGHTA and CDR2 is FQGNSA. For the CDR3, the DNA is TGTGCCAGCAGCTTAGTGGCAGACAGAATAGCCAAAAACATTCAGTACTTC. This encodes CASSLVADRIAKNIQYF. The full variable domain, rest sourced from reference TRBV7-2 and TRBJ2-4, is GAGVSQSPSNKVTEKGKDVELRCDPISGHTALYWYRQSLGQGLEFLIYFQGNSAPDKSGLPSDRFSAERTGGSVSTLTIQRTQQEDSAVYLCASSLVADRIAKNIQYFGAGTRLSVL.

The CDR3 protein is CASSKVFGRVVYGYTF. CDR3 DNA: TGTGCCAGCAGCAAAGTCTTCGGCAGGGTGGTCTATGGCTACACCTTC. The genes are TRBV21-1 and TRBJ1-2; TRBD1 reflects the table's D call only, with no check against the DNA. TRBV21-1 is classified as a pseudogene. The CDR3 has 16 amino acids.

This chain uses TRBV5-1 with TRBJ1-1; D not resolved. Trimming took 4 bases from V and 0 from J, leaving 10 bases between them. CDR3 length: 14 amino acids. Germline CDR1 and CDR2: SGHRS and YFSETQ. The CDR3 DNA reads TGCGCCAGCAGCACCGGTACCATGAACACTGAAGCTTTCTTT. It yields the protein CASSTGTMNTEAFF.

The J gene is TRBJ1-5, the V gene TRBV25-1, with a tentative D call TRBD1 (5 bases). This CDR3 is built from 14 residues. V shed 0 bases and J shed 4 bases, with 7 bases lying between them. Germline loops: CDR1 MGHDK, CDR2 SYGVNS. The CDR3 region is CASSEYGANQPQHF. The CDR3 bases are TGTGCCAGCAGTGAATATGGGGCGAATCAGCCCCAGCATTTT.

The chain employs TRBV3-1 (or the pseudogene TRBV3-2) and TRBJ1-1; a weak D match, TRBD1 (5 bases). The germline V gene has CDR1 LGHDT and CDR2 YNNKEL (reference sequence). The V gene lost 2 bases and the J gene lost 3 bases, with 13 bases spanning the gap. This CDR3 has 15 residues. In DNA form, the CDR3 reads TGTGCCAGCAGCCAACTAGGGCGGGGGGACACTGAAGCTTTCTTT. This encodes CASSQLGRGDTEAFF.